This record concerns one TCR beta chain sequence. Its specificity is not known. V was trimmed by 2 bases and J by 5 bases, leaving 7 bases between them. CDR1 MNHEY and CDR2 SVGAGI come from the germline V gene. This CDR3 region has 13 residues. These data originate in a study of blood T cells in healthy people across ages. Alongside a J-beta primer mix, a sample-barcoded 5' primer served in a second PCR lasting about 7 to 11 cycles. Per-sample output comprised a minimum of 3 million paired-end reads containing CDR3. TCRdb analysed the 5' RACE reads with MiXCR anew, one entry per CDR3 protein. The sample lists 1.8 million or so distinct CDR3 sequences; approximately 40% were seen once. Study-wide findings and caveats: Compared with aged donors, long-lived donors showed fewer expanded clones, suggesting selection. As age increased, TCR beta diversity per million T cells fell in a roughly linear fashion.

Caucasian individuals from Russia who were healthy and aged roughly 6 to 95 acted as donors. The specimen sequenced was blood. The chain links TRBV6-5 to TRBJ2-1; D not certain. The sequence derives from a human donor in good health. The DNA for the CDR3 is TGTGCCAGCAGTTACCTTCGGGACAATGAGCAGTTCTTC. This codes for CASSYLRDNEQFF.